The 2 T cell receptor beta chains listed next were all sequenced from one sample in a study of siplizumab effects on memory and regulatory T cells. Assay: immunoSEQ multiplex PCR; the TCRdb copy retains only in-frame clones and omits some. The sample yields under 100,000 clones, 87% seen once. Sequencing was carried out using Tregs sorted from blood. These receptors were collected from a human donor in good health.

This clone has a handful of counts. V and J are TRBV2 and TRBJ1-5; D is ambiguous. CDR3 length: 13 amino acids. The germline V and J ends were trimmed by 1 base and 7 bases, with 8 bases remaining between them. Germline CDR1 reads SNHLY; CDR2 reads FYNNEI. CDR3 nucleotide sequence: TGTGCCAGCAGTGAAGAGGGCGGACAGCCCCAGCATTTT. Encoded protein: CASSEEGGQPQHF. Full variable domain (missing parts from reference TRBV2 and TRBJ1-5): EPEVTQTPSHQVTQMGQEVILRCVPISNHLYFYWYRQILGQKVEFLVSFYNNEISEKSEIFDDQFSVERPDGSNFTLKIRSTKLEDSAMYFCASSEEGGQPQHFGDGTRLSIL.

The V call is TRBV18, the J call TRBJ2-6; no definite D call. Germline CDR1 and CDR2: KGHSH and LQKENI. With 3 bases removed from V and 4 bases from J, the gap between germline ends came to 10 bases. The CDR3 covers 15 residues. CDR3 sequence (DNA): TGTGCCAGCTCACCGGCCGGTCCCGGGGCCAACGTCCTGACTTTC. Translated, it gives CASSPAGPGANVLTF.